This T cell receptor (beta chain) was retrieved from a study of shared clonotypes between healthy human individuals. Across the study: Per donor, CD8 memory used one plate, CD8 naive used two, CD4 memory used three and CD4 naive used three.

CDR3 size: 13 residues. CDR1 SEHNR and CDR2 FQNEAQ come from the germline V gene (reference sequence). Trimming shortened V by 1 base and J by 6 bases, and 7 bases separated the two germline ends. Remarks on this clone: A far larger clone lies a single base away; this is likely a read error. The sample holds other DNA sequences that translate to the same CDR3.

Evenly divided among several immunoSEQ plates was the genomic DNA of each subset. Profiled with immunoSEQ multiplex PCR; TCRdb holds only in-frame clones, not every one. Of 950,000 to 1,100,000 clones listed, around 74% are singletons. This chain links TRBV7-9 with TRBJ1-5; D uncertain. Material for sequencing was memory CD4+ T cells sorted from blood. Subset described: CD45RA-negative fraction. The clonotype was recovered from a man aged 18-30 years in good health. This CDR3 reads CASSLDEGQPQHF. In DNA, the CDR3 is TGTGCCAGCAGCTTAGACGAGGGTCAGCCCCAGCATTTT.